In this sample, the clone carrying this TCR beta chain turned up once. What it binds is not known. These data originate in a study of long-term antiretroviral therapy in people with HIV. Looked up from germline, CDR1 is GTSNPN and CDR2 is SVGIG (reference sequence). This CDR3 spans 15 amino acids. Losses at the gene ends were 2 bases for V and 12 bases for J; bases not matched to a gene: 8. Samples were assayed with immunoSEQ v3.0 at survey level. Generated by immunoSEQ multiplex PCR, the TCRdb table keeps only in-frame clones and is missing some. The sample lists 29,000 or so clones, around 93% seen once, with 2.7% in the top ten. Study results and limitations: Dominating the repertoire at all time points were the clones that expanded before ART.

The origin of this receptor is a man aged 45 to 65 with HIV. Sequenced material: unsorted PBMCs, taken around 7.4 years after starting antiretroviral therapy. The chain joins TRBV30 to TRBJ2-1; 15 bases align to TRBD2. The CDR3 reads CAWSTGLAGGRMQFF. The CDR3 nucleotides read TGTGCCTGGAGTACGGGACTAGCGGGGGGTAGGATGCAGTTCTTC. The full variable domain, its missing parts supplied by reference TRBV30 and TRBJ2-1, is SQTIHQWPATLVQPVGSPLSLECTVEGTSNPNLYWYRQAAGRGLQLLFYSVGIGQISSEVPQNLSASRPQDRQFILSSKKLLLSDSGFYLCAWSTGLAGGRMQFFGPGTRLTVL.